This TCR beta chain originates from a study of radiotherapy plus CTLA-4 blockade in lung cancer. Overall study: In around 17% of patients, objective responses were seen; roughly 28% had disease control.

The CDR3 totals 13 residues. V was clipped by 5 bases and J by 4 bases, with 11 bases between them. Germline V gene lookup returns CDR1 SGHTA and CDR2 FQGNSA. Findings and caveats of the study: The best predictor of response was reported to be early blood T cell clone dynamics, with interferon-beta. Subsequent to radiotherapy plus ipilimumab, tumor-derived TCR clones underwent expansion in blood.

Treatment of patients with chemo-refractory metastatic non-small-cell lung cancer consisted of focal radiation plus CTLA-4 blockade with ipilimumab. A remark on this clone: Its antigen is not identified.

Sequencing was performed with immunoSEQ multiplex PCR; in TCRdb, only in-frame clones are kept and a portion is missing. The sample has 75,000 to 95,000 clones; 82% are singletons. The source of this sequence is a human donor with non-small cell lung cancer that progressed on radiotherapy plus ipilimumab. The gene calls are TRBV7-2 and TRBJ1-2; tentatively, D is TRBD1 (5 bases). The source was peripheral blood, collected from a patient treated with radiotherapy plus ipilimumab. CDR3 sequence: CASSHDSRYGYTF. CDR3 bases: TGTGCCAGCAGCCATGACAGCCGCTATGGCTACACCTTC.